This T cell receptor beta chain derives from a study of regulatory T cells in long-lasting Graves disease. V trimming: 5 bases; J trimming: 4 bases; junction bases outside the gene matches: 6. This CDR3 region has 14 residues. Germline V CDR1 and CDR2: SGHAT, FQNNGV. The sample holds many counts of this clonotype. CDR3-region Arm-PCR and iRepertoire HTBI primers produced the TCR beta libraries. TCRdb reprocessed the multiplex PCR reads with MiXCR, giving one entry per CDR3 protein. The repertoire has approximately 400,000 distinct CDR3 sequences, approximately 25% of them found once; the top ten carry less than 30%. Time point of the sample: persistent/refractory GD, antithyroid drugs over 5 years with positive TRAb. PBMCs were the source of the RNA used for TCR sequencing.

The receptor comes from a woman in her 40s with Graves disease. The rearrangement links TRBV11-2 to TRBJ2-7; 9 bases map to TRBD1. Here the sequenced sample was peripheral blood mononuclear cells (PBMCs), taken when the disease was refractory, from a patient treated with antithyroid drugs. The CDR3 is CASSSRTGVYEQYF. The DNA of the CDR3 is TGTGCCAGCAGCAGCCGGACAGGGGTATACGAGCAGTACTTC.